A selection of T cell receptor beta chains follows, all from one sample in a study of blood T cell repertoires in COVID-19. The repertoire was sequenced with immunoSEQ multiplex PCR; TCRdb's copy has only in-frame clones and lacks some. The table lists fewer than 250,000 clones, roughly 87% of them singletons. Specimen: PBMCs or T cells enriched from blood (not recorded which). These receptors came from a woman aged 25 to 39 with acute COVID-19. CDR3s include the opening cysteine and the closing phenylalanine or tryptophan. The D gene is left open where the match is weak. Only part of the rows carry a size: once, few, many, or a class if the clone is expanded.

>once|TRBV7-2|.|TRBJ1-2
CASSLAQNNYGYTF
TGTGCCAGCAGCTTAGCGCAGAACAACTATGGCTACACCTTC
>.|TRBV15|TRBD1|TRBJ1-6
CATSRDGDRYSPLHF
TGTGCCACCAGCAGAGATGGGGACAGATATTCACCCCTCCACTTT
>.|TRBV19|.|TRBJ2-2
CASSILGSGELFF
TGTGCCAGTAGTATTTTGGGGAGCGGGGAGCTGTTTTTT
>.|TRBV30|.|TRBJ1-5
CAWSGKNILQPQHF
TGTGCCTGGAGTGGTAAAAACATTCTTCAGCCCCAGCATTTT
>.|TRBV29-1|TRBD1|TRBJ2-3
CSVESWTGSTDTQYF
TGCAGCGTTGAATCCTGGACAGGGAGCACAGATACGCAGTATTTT
>.|TRBV18|.|TRBJ1-2
CASSPPAVGVEYGYTF
TGTGCCAGCTCACCACCGGCCGTTGGAGTAGAGTATGGCTACACCTTC
>.|TRBV2|.|TRBJ2-1
CASMPGGVRWDEQFF
TGTGCCAGCATGCCAGGCGGGGTGAGGTGGGATGAGCAGTTCTTC
>.|TRBV28|.|TRBJ1-6
CASRLGATGSPLHF
TGTGCCAGCAGGCTTGGGGCCACAGGTTCACCCCTCCACTTT
>.|TRBV11-3|.|TRBJ2-5
CASSLGPGETQYF
TGTGCCAGCAGCTTGGGCCCTGGGGAGACCCAGTACTTC
>once|TRBV3-1/TRBV3-2|.|TRBJ1-1
CASSQDAPGNVAEAFF
TGTGCCAGCAGCCAAGATGCCCCGGGAAACGTGGCTGAAGCTTTCTTT
>many|TRBV5-4|.|TRBJ2-1
CASSLERAVGDEQFF
TGTGCCAGCAGCTTGGAGCGGGCGGTCGGCGATGAGCAGTTCTTC
>.|TRBV19|TRBD2|TRBJ2-5
CASSHWDYSQETQYF
TGTGCCAGTAGTCACTGGGACTACTCCCAAGAGACCCAGTACTTC
>.|TRBV12-3/TRBV12-4|.|TRBJ1-1
CASSLVAAEAFF
TGTGCCAGCAGTTTAGTTGCGGCTGAAGCTTTCTTT
>.|TRBV7-2|.|TRBJ1-2
CASSLDSDHGYTF
TGTGCCAGCAGCTTAGATTCAGATCATGGCTACACCTTC
>.|TRBV30|TRBD1|TRBJ1-5
CAWSNHRGDPFVSNQPQHF
TGTGCCTGGAGTAATCACAGGGGGGACCCTTTCGTTAGCAATCAGCCCCAGCATTTT
>.|TRBV7-9|TRBD1|TRBJ1-6
CASSRRDSLHPWDSPLHF
TGTGCCAGCAGCCGAAGGGACAGCCTACACCCCTGGGATTCACCCCTCCACTTT
>.|TRBV7-2|.|TRBJ1-5
CASSLEGQGSQPQHF
TGTGCCAGCAGCTTAGAAGGGCAGGGAAGTCAGCCCCAGCATTTT
>once|TRBV7-2|.|TRBJ2-3
CASSLSGLGGDDTQYF
TGTGCCAGCAGCTTAAGCGGGTTAGGCGGGGACGATACGCAGTATTTT
>.|TRBV12-3/TRBV12-4|.|TRBJ1-4
CASTLRGNEKLFF
TGTGCCAGCACGCTGAGGGGGAATGAAAAACTGTTTTTT
>.|TRBV12-5|TRBD1|TRBJ1-1
CASGLMLDRGKNTEAFF
TGTGCTAGTGGTTTGATGTTGGACAGGGGGAAGAACACTGAAGCTTTCTTT